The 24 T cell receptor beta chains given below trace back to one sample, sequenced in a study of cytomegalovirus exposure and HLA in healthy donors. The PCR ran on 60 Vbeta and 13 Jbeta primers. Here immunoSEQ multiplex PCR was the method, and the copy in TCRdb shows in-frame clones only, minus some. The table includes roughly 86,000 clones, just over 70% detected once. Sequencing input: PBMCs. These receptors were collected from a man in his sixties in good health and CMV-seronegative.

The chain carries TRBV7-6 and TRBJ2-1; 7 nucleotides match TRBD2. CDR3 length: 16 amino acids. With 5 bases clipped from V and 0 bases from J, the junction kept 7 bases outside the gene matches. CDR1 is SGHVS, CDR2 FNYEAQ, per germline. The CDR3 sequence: CASSRTSPSSYNEQFF. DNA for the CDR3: TGTGCCAGCAGCAGGACTAGTCCGAGCTCCTACAATGAGCAGTTCTTC.

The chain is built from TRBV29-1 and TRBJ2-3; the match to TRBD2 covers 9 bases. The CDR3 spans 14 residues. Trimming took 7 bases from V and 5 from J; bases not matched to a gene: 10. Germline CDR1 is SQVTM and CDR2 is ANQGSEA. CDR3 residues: CSASGGGAQDTQYF. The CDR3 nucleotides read TGCAGCGCATCGGGCGGGGGGGCCCAAGATACGCAGTATTTT.

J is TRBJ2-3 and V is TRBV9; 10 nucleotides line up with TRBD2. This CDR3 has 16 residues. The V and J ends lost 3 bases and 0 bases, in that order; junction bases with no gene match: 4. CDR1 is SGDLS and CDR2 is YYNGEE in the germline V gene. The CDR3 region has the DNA TGTGCCAGCAGCGCAGAGACTAGCGGGAGCACAGATACGCAGTATTTT. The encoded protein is CASSAETSGSTDTQYF. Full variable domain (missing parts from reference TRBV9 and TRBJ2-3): DSGVTQTPKHLITATGQRVTLRCSPRSGDLSVYWYQQSLDQGLQFLIQYYNGEERAKGNILERFSAQQFPDLHSELNLSSLELGDSALYFCASSAETSGSTDTQYFGPGTRLTVL.

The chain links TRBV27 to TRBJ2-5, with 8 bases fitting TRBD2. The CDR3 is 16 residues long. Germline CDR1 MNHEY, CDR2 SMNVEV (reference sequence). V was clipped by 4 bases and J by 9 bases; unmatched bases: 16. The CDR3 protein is CASSSPSSGEVGAQYF. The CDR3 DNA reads TGTGCCAGCAGTTCACCGAGTAGCGGGGAAGTGGGGGCCCAGTACTTC.

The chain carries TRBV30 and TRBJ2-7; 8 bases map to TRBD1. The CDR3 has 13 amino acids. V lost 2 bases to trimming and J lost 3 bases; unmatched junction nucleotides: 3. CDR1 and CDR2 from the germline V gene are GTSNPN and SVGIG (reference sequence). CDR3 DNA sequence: TGTGCCTGGAGTTACAGGGGGATCTACGAGCAGTACTTC. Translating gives CAWSYRGIYEQYF.

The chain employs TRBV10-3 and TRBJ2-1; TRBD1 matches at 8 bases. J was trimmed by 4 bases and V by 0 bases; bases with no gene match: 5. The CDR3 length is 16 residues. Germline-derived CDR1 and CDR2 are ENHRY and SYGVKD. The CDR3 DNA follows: TGTGCCATCAGTGAGTCCACTAACAGGGGGTACAATGAGCAGTTCTTC. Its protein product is CAISESTNRGYNEQFF.

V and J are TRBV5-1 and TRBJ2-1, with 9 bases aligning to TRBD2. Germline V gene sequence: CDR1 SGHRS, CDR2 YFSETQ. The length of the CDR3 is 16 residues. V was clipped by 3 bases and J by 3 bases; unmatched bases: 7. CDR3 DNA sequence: TGCGCCAGCAGCTCTCTTAGCGGGAGCAACTACAATGAGCAGTTCTTC. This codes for CASSSLSGSNYNEQFF.

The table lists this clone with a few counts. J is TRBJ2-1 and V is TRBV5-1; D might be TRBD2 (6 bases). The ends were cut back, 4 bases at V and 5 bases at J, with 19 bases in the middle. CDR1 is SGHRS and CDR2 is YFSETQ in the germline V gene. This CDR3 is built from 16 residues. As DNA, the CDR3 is TGCGCCAGCAGCCCCGAATGGAGGGGAACAAACAATGAGCAGTTCTTC. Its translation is CASSPEWRGTNNEQFF.

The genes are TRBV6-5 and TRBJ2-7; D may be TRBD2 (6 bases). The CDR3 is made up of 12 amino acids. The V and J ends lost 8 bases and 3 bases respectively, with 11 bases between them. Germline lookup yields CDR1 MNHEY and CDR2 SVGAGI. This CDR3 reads CASGRTGYEQYF. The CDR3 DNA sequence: TGTGCCAGCGGGAGGACGGGCTACGAGCAGTACTTC.

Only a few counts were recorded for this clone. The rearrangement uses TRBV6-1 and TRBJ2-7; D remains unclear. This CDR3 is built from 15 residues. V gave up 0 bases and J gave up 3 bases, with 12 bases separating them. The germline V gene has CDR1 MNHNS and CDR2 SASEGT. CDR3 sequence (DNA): TGTGCCAGCAGTGAAGCGCTCCTAACCCGCTACGAGCAGTACTTC. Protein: CASSEALLTRYEQYF.

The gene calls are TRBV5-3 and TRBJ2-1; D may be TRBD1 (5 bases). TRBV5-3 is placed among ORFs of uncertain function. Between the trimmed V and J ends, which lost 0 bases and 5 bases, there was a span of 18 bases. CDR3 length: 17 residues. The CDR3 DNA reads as TGTGCCAGAAGCTTGGGAGCGTCAGGGTTCCTTGACAATGAGCAGTTCTTC. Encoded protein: CARSLGASGFLDNEQFF.

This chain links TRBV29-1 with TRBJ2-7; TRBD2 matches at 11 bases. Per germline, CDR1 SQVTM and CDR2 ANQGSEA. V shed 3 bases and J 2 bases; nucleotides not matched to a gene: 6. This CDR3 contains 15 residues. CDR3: CSVEGLAGGTYEQYF. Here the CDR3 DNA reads TGCAGCGTTGAGGGGCTAGCGGGGGGAACCTACGAGCAGTACTTC.

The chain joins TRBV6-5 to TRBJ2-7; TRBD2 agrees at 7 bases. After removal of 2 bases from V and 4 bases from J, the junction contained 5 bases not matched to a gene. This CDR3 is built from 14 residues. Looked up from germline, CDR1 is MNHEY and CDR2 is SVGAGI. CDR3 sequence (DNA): TGTGCCAGCAGTTACGGGGGGGAGTTGTACGAGCAGTACTTC. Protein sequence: CASSYGGELYEQYF.

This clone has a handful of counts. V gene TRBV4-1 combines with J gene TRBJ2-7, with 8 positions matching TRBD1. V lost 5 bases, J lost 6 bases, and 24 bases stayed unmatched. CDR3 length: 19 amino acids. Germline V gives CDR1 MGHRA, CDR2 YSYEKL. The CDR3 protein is CASSGHWSYRGVETSEQYF. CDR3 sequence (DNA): TGCGCCAGCAGCGGACATTGGTCCTACAGGGGGGTTGAGACTAGCGAGCAGTACTTC.

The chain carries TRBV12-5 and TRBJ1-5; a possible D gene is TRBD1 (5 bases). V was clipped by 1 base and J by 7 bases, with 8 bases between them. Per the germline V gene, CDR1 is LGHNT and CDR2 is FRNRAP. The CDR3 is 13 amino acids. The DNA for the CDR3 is TGTGCTAGTGGTTTGGGGGGGGACCAGCCCCAGCATTTT. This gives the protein CASGLGGDQPQHF.

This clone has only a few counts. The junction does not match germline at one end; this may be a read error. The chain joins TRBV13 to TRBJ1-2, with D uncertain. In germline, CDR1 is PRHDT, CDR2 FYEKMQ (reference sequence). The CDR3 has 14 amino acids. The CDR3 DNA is TGTGCCAGCACCCGACTCGGCAGCGATTATGGCCACACCTTC. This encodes CASTRLGSDYGHTF.

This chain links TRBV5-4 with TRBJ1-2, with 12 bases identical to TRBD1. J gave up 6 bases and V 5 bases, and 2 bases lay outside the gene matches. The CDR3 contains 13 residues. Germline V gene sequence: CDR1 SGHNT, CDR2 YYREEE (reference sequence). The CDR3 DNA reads TGTGCCAGCAGATGGGACAGGGGGCATGGCTACACCTTC. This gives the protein CASRWDRGHGYTF.

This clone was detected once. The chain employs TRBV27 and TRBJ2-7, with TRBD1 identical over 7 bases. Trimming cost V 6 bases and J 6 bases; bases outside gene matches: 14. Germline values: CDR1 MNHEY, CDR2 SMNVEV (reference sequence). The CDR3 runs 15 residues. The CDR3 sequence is CASSPETGWGIEQYF. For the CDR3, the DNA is TGTGCCAGCAGCCCGGAGACAGGGTGGGGTATCGAGCAGTACTTC.

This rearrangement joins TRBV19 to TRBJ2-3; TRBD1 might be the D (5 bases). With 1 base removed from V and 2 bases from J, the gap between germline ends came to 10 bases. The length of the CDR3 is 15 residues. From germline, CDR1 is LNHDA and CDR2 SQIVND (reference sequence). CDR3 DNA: TGTGCCAGTAGTATAGCGGCAGGGAACACAGATACGCAGTATTTT. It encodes CASSIAAGNTDTQYF.

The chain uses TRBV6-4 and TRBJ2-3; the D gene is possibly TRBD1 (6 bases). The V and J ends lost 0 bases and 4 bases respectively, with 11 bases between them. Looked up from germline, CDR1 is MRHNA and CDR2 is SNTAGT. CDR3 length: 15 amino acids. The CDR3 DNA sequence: TGTGCCAGCAGTGACTCGCTGGGGGCTGCAGATACGCAGTATTTT. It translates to CASSDSLGAADTQYF.

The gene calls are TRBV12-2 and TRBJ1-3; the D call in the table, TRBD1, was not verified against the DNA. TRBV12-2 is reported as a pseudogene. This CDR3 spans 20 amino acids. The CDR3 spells CASRLDGTGSPSFSGNTIYF. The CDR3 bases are TGTGCAAGTCGCTTAGACGGGACAGGGTCCCCAAGCTTCTCTGGAAACACCATATATTTT.

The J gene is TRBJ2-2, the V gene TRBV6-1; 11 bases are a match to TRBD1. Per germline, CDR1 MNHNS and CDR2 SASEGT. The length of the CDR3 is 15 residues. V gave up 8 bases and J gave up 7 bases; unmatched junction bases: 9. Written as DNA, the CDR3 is TGTGCCAGCTCCGGGACAGGGGGTTTCATCGGGGAGCTGTTTTTT. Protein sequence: CASSGTGGFIGELFF.

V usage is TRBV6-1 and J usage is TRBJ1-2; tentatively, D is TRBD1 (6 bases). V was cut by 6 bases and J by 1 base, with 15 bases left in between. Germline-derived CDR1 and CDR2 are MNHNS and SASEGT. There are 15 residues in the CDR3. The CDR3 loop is CASRPPGDYNYGYTF. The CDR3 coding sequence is TGTGCCAGCAGGCCCCCAGGGGATTATAACTATGGCTACACCTTC.

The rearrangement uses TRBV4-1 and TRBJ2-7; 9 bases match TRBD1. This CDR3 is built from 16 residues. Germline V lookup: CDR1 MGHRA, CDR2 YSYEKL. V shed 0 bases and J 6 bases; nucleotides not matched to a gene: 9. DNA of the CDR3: TGCGCCAGCAGCCAAGATGGGACAGGGATCTGGGTCGAGCAGTACTTC. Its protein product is CASSQDGTGIWVEQYF.